Each of the 28 T cell receptor beta chains below was sequenced from the same sample in a study of Tregs in tolerant kidney transplant recipients. Assay used: immunoSEQ multiplex PCR; TCRdb lists only in-frame clones, some missing. This sample yields around 120,000 clones, of which roughly 92% are seen a single time; more than 0.5% belongs to the top ten. The sample consisted of CD4+ T cells from blood. The source of these receptors is a human donor in good health.

This sequence joins TRBV2 and TRBJ2-3, with TRBD1 matching over 9 bases. This CDR3 comprises 14 residues. CDR1 and CDR2 from the germline V gene are SNHLY and FYNNEI. The V and J ends lost 7 bases and 1 base, in that order; junction bases with no gene match: 3. CDR3 protein: CASNRDRGTDTQYF. The CDR3, as DNA: TGTGCCAGCAACCGGGACAGGGGCACAGATACGCAGTATTTT.

This chain joins TRBV2 and TRBJ2-7, with D hard to call. V was pared by 4 bases and J by 4 bases, with 8 bases between. This CDR3 is 12 amino acids long. Germline V gene lookup returns CDR1 SNHLY and CDR2 FYNNEI. CDR3 residues: CASSVVPYEQYF. The CDR3 nucleotides are TGTGCCAGCAGTGTCGTGCCTTACGAGCAGTACTTC.

The J gene is TRBJ2-1, the V gene TRBV7-2, with TRBD2 as a possible D gene (6 bases). CDR3 size: 15 residues. V gave up 2 bases and J gave up 3 bases, with 11 bases separating them. Germline loops: CDR1 SGHTA, CDR2 FQGNSA. CDR3 bases: TGTGCCAGCAGCTTATCGGCGGACTACTACAATGAGCAGTTCTTC. It specifies CASSLSADYYNEQFF.

The chain employs TRBV5-1 and TRBJ2-5, with D possibly TRBD1 on 5 matching bases. In germline, CDR1 is SGHRS, CDR2 YFSETQ. The CDR3 runs 13 residues. Trimming pared 2 bases from V and 2 bases from J, leaving 7 bases between. CDR3 DNA sequence: TGCGCCAGCAGCTTTGGGGCGCAAGAGACCCAGTACTTC. Translating it yields CASSFGAQETQYF.

The chain is built from TRBV10-3 and TRBJ2-1; 11 bases agree with TRBD1. Trimming took 4 bases from V and 6 from J; bases not matched to a gene: 8. Germline lookup yields CDR1 ENHRY and CDR2 SYGVKD. This CDR3 contains 16 residues. The CDR3 coding sequence is TGTGCCATCAGTGTGCCCCCGGGACAGGGGGGCAATGAGCAGTTCTTC. Protein sequence: CAISVPPGQGGNEQFF.

This clone occurred once. J is TRBJ1-3 and V is TRBV11-2; D uncertain. This CDR3 spans 15 amino acids. V lost 1 base, J lost 0 bases, and 7 bases lay in between. The germline V gene encodes CDR1 SGHAT and CDR2 FQNNGV. The CDR3 region has the DNA TGTGCCAGCAGCTTAGTTCTGGACTCTGGAAACACCATATATTTT. Amino acid sequence: CASSLVLDSGNTIYF. The whole variable domain, remainder taken from reference TRBV11-2 and TRBJ1-3, is EAGVAQSPRYKIIEKRQSVAFWCNPISGHATLYWYQQILGQGPKLLIQFQNNGVVDDSQLPKDRFSAERLKGVDSTLKIQPAKLEDSAVYLCASSLVLDSGNTIYFGEGSWLTVV.

The V call is TRBV6-6, the J call TRBJ2-5; D is ambiguous. The germline gives CDR1 MNHNY, CDR2 SVGAGI (reference sequence). Trimming cost V 4 bases and J 5 bases, with 8 bases left between them. The CDR3 runs to 12 residues. CDR3 nucleotide sequence: TGTGCCAGCAGTTTGTCCCGGGAGACCCAGTACTTC. Encoded protein: CASSLSRETQYF.

The CDR3 region has the DNA TGTGCCAGCTCACCAGGGATTGTTGAAAAACTGTTTTTT. It codes for CASSPGIVEKLFF. The chain couples TRBV18 to TRBJ1-4; D unresolved. V lost 2 bases to trimming and J lost 7 bases, with 8 bases between them. The germline gives CDR1 KGHSH, CDR2 LQKENI. The CDR3 consists of 13 residues. Looking up the rest from reference TRBV18 and TRBJ1-4 gives the full variable domain: NAGVMQNPRHLVRRRGQEARLRCSPMKGHSHVYWYRQLPEEGLKFMVYLQKENIIDESGMPKERFSAEFPKEGPSILRIQQVVRGDSAAYFCASSPGIVEKLFFGSGTQLSVL.

This clone was observed once. The gene calls are TRBV2 and TRBJ2-7; D unresolved. V lost 6 bases and J lost 1, with 10 bases in between. Germline CDR1 is SNHLY and CDR2 is FYNNEI. The CDR3 is 13 amino acids. CDR3 sequence reads: CASRPGLSYEQYF. CDR3 nucleotide sequence: TGTGCCAGCAGGCCTGGGTTGTCCTACGAGCAGTACTTC.

For the CDR3, the DNA is TGTGCCAGCAGCTTGGAAATAGCCAAAAACATTCAGTACTTC. Protein sequence: CASSLEIAKNIQYF. The chain combines TRBV7-9 with TRBJ2-4; D gene ambiguous. Between the trimmed V and J ends, which lost 3 bases and 0 bases, there was a span of 6 bases. The CDR3 is 14 amino acids. In germline, CDR1 is SEHNR, CDR2 FQNEAQ (reference sequence).

The chain couples TRBV7-2 to TRBJ2-5; TRBD2 agrees at 7 bases. The CDR3 runs 14 residues. The V gene's germline CDR1 is SGHTA and CDR2 FQGNSA. V was clipped by 4 bases and J by 8 bases; unmatched bases: 10. The DNA for the CDR3 is TGTGCCAGCAGCTCGACCCTGACTAGCTCCACCCAGTACTTC. This encodes CASSSTLTSSTQYF.

CDR3 DNA: TGTGCCAGTAGACCCACCTCGCGGGGAGCGAACACTGAAGCTTTCTTT. Translated, it gives CASRPTSRGANTEAFF. This rearrangement joins TRBV19 to TRBJ1-1; D is unresolved. Germline V CDR1 and CDR2: LNHDA, SQIVND (reference sequence). V was shortened by 6 bases and J by 1 base, with 18 bases between the two germline ends. This CDR3 is built from 16 residues.

The CDR3 reads CASSFDRDFGYTF. CDR3 nucleotides: TGTGCCAGTAGTTTCGACAGGGATTTCGGCTACACCTTC. The V and J genes are TRBV19 and TRBJ1-2; 7 bases match TRBD1. The CDR3 is made up of 13 amino acids. Germline V CDR1 and CDR2: LNHDA, SQIVND (reference sequence). Losses at the gene ends were 5 bases for V and 8 bases for J; bases not matched to a gene: 8.

The rearrangement links TRBV18 to TRBJ1-1; D gene uncertain. Germline-derived CDR1 and CDR2 are KGHSH and LQKENI. This CDR3 comprises 14 residues. The V end lost 3 bases, the J end lost 4 bases, and 12 bases lay between the germline ends. CDR3 sequence reads: CASSPLTGFTEAFF. CDR3 DNA: TGTGCCAGCTCACCCCTGACCGGTTTCACTGAAGCTTTCTTT.

J is TRBJ2-3 and V is TRBV5-8, with 8 bases lining up with TRBD2. The length of the CDR3 is 15 residues. Germline CDR1 and CDR2: SGHTS and YDEGEE. Trimming cost V 1 base and J 4 bases; bases outside gene matches: 5. DNA of the CDR3: TGTGCCAGCAGCTTGATACTAGCGGAACCAGATACGCAGTATTTT. Protein: CASSLILAEPDTQYF.

The V call is TRBV6-5, the J call TRBJ1-6; 9 bases are a match to TRBD1. V shed 0 bases, J shed 10 bases, and the junction held 4 bases outside the gene matches. Germline-derived CDR1 and CDR2 are MNHEY and SVGAGI. The CDR3 totals 15 residues. CDR3 in amino acids: CASSYSDRGGSPLHF. As DNA, the CDR3 is TGTGCCAGCAGTTACTCGGACAGGGGAGGATCACCCCTCCACTTT.

V and J are TRBV6-1 and TRBJ1-1, with D possibly TRBD1 on 5 matching bases. The CDR3 sequence is 14 residues long. V was clipped by 6 bases and J by 1 base, with 12 bases between them. Germline V lookup: CDR1 MNHNS, CDR2 SASEGT. The CDR3 sequence is CASSFDSGNTEAFF. CDR3 bases: TGTGCCAGCAGCTTCGACAGCGGGAACACTGAAGCTTTCTTT.

The genes are TRBV6-1 and TRBJ1-5; D uncertain. The CDR3 contains 14 residues. Trimming cost V 3 bases and J 2 bases, with 8 bases left between them. Germline V CDR1 and CDR2: MNHNS, SASEGT. The CDR3 loop is CASSEGRGNQPQHF. In DNA, the CDR3 is TGTGCCAGCAGTGAGGGGAGGGGCAATCAGCCCCAGCATTTT.

V and J are TRBV7-2 and TRBJ1-5, with D uncertain. CDR3 length equals 15 residues. V shed 2 bases and J shed 2 bases, with 10 bases lying between them. Per germline, CDR1 SGHTA and CDR2 FQGNSA. The CDR3, as DNA: TGTGCCAGCAGCTTAAGGGCGACGGGCAATCAGCCCCAGCATTTT. The encoded protein is CASSLRATGNQPQHF.

The chain links TRBV7-9 to TRBJ1-2; D possibly corresponds to TRBD1 (6 bases). Germline V lookup: CDR1 SEHNR, CDR2 FQNEAQ (reference sequence). This CDR3 has 15 residues. Trimming shortened V by 1 base and J by 4 bases, and 13 bases separated the two germline ends. The CDR3 coding sequence is TGTGCCAGCAGCTTAGATCCAGCAGGGGCCTATGGCTACACCTTC. Translation gives CASSLDPAGAYGYTF.

The gene calls are TRBV5-1 and TRBJ2-7; D is uncertain. Germline CDR1 reads SGHRS; CDR2 reads YFSETQ. CDR3 length equals 15 residues. V lost 1 base to trimming and J lost 1 base, with 12 bases between them. CDR3 in amino acids: CASSLNGKSSYEQYF. The CDR3 nucleotides are TGCGCCAGCAGCTTGAATGGTAAGAGTTCCTACGAGCAGTACTTC.

The chain joins TRBV7-2 to TRBJ2-1; 8 nucleotides agree with TRBD1. Germline V gene sequence: CDR1 SGHTA, CDR2 FQGNSA. V trimming: 5 bases; J trimming: 9 bases; junction bases outside the gene matches: 15. There are 16 residues in the CDR3. The DNA for the CDR3 is TGTGCCAGCAGCGCAAGACAGGGGTGGGCTACTGGTGAGCAGTTCTTC. It is translated as CASSARQGWATGEQFF.

V and J are TRBV6-5 and TRBJ1-4; D is possibly TRBD1 (5 bases). Trimming shortened V by 4 bases and J by 6 bases, and 12 bases separated the two germline ends. Germline loops: CDR1 MNHEY, CDR2 SVGAGI. The CDR3 consists of 14 residues. Here the CDR3 reads CASSWGGSDEKLFF. The CDR3 DNA is TGTGCCAGCAGTTGGGGGGGGTCGGATGAAAAACTGTTTTTT.

The genes are TRBV7-9 and TRBJ1-6; D call uncertain. CDR3 length: 14 amino acids. The germline V gene encodes CDR1 SEHNR and CDR2 FQNEAQ (reference sequence). Trimming removed 3 bases from V and 8 bases from J, with 11 bases in between. Written as DNA, the CDR3 is TGTGCCAGCAGCTTTCACAGAATTCATTCACCCCTCCACTTT. Translated: CASSFHRIHSPLHF.

The chain joins TRBV10-1 to TRBJ2-7; D may be TRBD2 (6 bases). The CDR3 spans 13 residues. Germline-derived CDR1 and CDR2 are WNHNN and SYGVQD (reference sequence). Between the trimmed V and J ends, which lost 5 bases and 6 bases, there was a span of 14 bases. The CDR3 DNA is TGCGCCAGCAGTCCGCCCGGAGGGGCCGAGCAGTACTTC. The encoded protein is CASSPPGGAEQYF.

The chain employs TRBV5-4 and TRBJ1-1; D is unresolved. The CDR3 spans 15 residues. In germline, CDR1 is SGHNT, CDR2 YYREEE (reference sequence). V lost 8 bases to trimming and J lost 4 bases, with 21 bases between them. The CDR3 coding sequence is TGTGCCAGTAGCGCCTGGGCCGGTGGGAGCACTGAAGCTTTCTTT. Its translation is CASSAWAGGSTEAFF.

The V gene is TRBV7-9, the J gene TRBJ1-1, with D perhaps TRBD1 (6 bases). The CDR3 consists of 16 residues. V was shortened by 5 bases and J by 4 bases, with 20 bases between the two germline ends. Germline V gene data show CDR1 as SEHNR and CDR2 as FQNEAQ (reference sequence). The CDR3 bases are TGTGCCAGCAGCGATTTCAGGGGTAGAGGGTCCACTGAAGCTTTCTTT. It specifies CASSDFRGRGSTEAFF.

DNA for the CDR3: TGCGCCAGCAGCTTGGGGACAGGGAACTATGGCTACACCTTC. Amino acids: CASSLGTGNYGYTF. The rearrangement uses TRBV5-1 and TRBJ1-2; 8 bases fit TRBD1. The germline gives CDR1 SGHRS, CDR2 YFSETQ. The CDR3 covers 14 residues. J gave up 2 bases and V 0 bases, and 0 bases lay outside the gene matches. Full variable domain (rest looked up from reference TRBV5-1 and TRBJ1-2): KAGVTQTPRYLIKTRGQQVTLSCSPISGHRSVSWYQQTPGQGLQFLFEYFSETQRNKGNFPGRFSGRQFSNSRSEMNVSTLELGDSALYLCASSLGTGNYGYTFGSGTRLTVV.